This T cell receptor beta chain was sequenced during a study of Ad26.COV2.S vaccination and SARS-CoV-2 variants. Whole-study context: Ad26.COV2.S arm of COV1001 included the donor. Once or twice, 56 days apart, Ad26.COV2.S was delivered intramuscularly.

Comments on this clone: The antigen is unknown.

Per germline, CDR1 SGHTA and CDR2 FQGTGA. CDR3 size: 14 residues. Deletions cut 6 bases from V and 8 bases from J, with 19 bases between. Documented treatment: around 19 received Ad26.COV2.S at low or high dose, single or two shots; a few received placebo; per-sample allocation not given. Sampling took place 63 days after the first vaccine or placebo injection. Boston supplied an adult donor aged 18-55 years. The protocol was immunoSEQ multiplex PCR, while the TCRdb copy is restricted to in-frame clones and leaves out a portion. Found here are approximately 360,000 clones, 83% of them singletons; the top ten hold roughly 7.4%. Study-level points and caveats: Measurement of non-spike TCR breadth gave similar results in vaccine and placebo recipients.

The chain has TRBV7-3 and TRBJ1-2; possibly TRBD1 for D (5 bases). The origin of this receptor is a person aged 18-60 years who received the Ad26.COV2.S COVID-19 vaccine or a placebo. Sequences were derived from peripheral blood, sampled in a trial of Ad26.COV2.S vaccine versus placebo. The CDR3, as DNA: TGTGCCAGCAGTGAACACCAGGGAATGGGCGGCTACACCTTC. Protein product: CASSEHQGMGGYTF.